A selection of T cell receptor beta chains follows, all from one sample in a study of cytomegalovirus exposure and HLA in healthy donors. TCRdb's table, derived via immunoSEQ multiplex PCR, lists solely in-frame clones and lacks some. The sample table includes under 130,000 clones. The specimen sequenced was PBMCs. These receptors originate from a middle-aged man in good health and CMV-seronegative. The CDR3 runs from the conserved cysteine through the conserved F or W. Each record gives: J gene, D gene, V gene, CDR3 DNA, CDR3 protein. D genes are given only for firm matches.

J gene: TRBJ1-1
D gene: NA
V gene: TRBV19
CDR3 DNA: TGTGCCAGTAGGGACAGCGAACTTTTGAAAGCTTTCTTT
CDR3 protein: CASRDSELLKAFF

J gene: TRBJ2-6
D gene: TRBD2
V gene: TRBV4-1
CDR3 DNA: TGCGCCAGCAGCCAAGATAGGGGACTAGCGGGATCTGGGGCCAACGTCCTGACTTTC
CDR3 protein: CASSQDRGLAGSGANVLTF

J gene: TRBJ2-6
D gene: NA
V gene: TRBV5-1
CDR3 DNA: TGCGCCAGCAGCTTGCCGACTCAGTCTGGGGCCAACGTCCTGACTTTC
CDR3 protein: CASSLPTQSGANVLTF

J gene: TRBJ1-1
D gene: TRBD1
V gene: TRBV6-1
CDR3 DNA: TGTGCCAGCAGTGCCCCAGGGGGCATGAGCACTGAAGCTTTCTTT
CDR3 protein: CASSAPGGMSTEAFF

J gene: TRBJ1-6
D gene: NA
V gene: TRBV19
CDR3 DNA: TGTGCCAGTAGTAAGCAGGGAATGCACTCCTATAATTCACCCCTCCACTTT
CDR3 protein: CASSKQGMHSYNSPLHF

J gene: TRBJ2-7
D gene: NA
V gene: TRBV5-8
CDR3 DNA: TGTGCCAGCAGCTTGGCTGAGGTCTACGAGCAGTACTTC
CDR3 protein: CASSLAEVYEQYF

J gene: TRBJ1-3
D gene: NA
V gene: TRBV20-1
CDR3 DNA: TGCAGTGCACCGGGGGGAAACACCATATATTTT
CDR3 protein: CSAPGGNTIYF

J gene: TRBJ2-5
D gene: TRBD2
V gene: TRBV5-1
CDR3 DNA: TGCGCCAGCAGCTTGGGGACTAGCGAGACCCAGTACTTC
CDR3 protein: CASSLGTSETQYF

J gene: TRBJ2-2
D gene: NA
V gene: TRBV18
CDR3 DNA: TGTGCCAGCTCACCAGCGCGAGGGGGCACCGGGGAGCTGTTTTTT
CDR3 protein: CASSPARGGTGELFF

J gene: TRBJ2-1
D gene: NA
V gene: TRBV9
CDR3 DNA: TGTGCCAGCAGCGTAGGGACTCTCAATGAGCAGTTCTTC
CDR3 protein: CASSVGTLNEQFF

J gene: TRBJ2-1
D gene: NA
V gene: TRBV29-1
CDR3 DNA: TGCAGCGTTGGAGGGGGGGCACGTCCCACCTACAATGAGCAGTTCTTC
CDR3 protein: CSVGGGARPTYNEQFF

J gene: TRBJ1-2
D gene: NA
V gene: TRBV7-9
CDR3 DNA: TGTGCCAGCAGCTATCAGGCGGGCTACACCTTC
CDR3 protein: CASSYQAGYTF

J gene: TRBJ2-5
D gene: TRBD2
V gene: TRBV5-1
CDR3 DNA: TGCGCCAGCAGCCCCTGGGGGGGGCAAGAGACCCAGTACTTC
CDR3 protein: CASSPWGGQETQYF

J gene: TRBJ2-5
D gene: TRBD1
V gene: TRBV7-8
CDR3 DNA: TGTGCCAGCAGAGGACAGGGGGGAGAGACCCAGTACTTC
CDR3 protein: CASRGQGGETQYF

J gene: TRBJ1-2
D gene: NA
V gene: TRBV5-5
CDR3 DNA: TGTGCCAGCAGCTTTGGGGGGAGGGTAGATGGCTACACCTTC
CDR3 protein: CASSFGGRVDGYTF

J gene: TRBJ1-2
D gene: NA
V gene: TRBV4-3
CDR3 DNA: TGCGCCAGCAGCCAAGTACCAGGGAACTATGGCTACACCTTC
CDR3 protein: CASSQVPGNYGYTF

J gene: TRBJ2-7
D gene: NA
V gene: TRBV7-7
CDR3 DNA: TGTGCTAGCAGCTTAGACAGCAGCTACGAGCAGTACTTC
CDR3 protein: CASSLDSSYEQYF

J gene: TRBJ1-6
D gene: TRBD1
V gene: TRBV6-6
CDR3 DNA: TGTGCCAGCAGTGGTCGACAGGGGGATAATTCACCCCTCCACTTT
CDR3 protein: CASSGRQGDNSPLHF

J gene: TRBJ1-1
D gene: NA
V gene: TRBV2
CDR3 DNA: TGTGCCAGCCGTCAACTTCGGGAGAACACTGAAGCTTTCTTT
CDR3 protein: CASRQLRENTEAFF

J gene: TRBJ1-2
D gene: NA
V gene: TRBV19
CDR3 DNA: TGTGCCAGTAGTCTCCAGGGCCTCTATGGCTACACCTTC
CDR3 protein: CASSLQGLYGYTF

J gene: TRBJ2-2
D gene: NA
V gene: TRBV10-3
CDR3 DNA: TGTGCCATCAGTGAGTTACAAAATACCGGGGAGCTGTTTTTT
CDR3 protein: CAISELQNTGELFF

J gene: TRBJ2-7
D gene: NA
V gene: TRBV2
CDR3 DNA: TGTGCCAGCAGGCCGGACTCCCTAATCTACGAGCAGTACTTC
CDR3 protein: CASRPDSLIYEQYF

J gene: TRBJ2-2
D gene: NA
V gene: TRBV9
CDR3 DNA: TGTGCCAGCAGCGTAGCAGGGTACGGGGAGCTGTTTTTT
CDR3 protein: CASSVAGYGELFF

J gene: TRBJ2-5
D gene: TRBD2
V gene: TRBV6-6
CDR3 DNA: TGTGCCAGCAGTTACCGTCGGGGAGGGCCGGATGAGACCCAGTACTTC
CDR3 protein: CASSYRRGGPDETQYF

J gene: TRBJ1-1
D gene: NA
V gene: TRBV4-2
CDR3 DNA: TGTGCCAGCAGCCAAGTTTCGGGGGGTGCACCTATGAACACTGAAGCTTTCTTT
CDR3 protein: CASSQVSGGAPMNTEAFF

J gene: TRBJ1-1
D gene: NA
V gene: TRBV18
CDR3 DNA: TGTGCCAGCTCGAGCGTGGGTTCCATGAACACTGAAGCTTTCTTT
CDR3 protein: CASSSVGSMNTEAFF

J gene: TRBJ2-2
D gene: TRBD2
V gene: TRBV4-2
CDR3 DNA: TGTGCCAGCAGCCAAGCGTTTGCGGGAGGCCTGGGGGACACCGGGGAGCTGTTTTTT
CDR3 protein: CASSQAFAGGLGDTGELFF

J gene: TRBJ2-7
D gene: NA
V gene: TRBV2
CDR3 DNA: TGTGCCAGCAGTGATGCCGGGGTCGAGCAGTACTTC
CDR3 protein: CASSDAGVEQYF

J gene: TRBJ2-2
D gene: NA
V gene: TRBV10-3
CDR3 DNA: TGTGCCACCGGAGGCGGCGGGGAGCTGTTTTTT
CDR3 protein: CATGGGGELFF

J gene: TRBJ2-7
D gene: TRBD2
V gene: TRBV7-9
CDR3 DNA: TGTGCCAGCAGCCAAGGTTGGGGAGGGATCTCCTACGAGCAGTACTTC
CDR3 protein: CASSQGWGGISYEQYF

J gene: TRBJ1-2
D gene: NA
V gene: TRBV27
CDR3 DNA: TGTGCCAGCAGTTTTTGGAAGGGGAAGAAAAATGGCTACACCTTC
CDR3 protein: CASSFWKGKKNGYTF

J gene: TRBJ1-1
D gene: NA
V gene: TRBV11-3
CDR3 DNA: TGTGCCAGCAGCTTCGAGGCTGGCACTGAAGCTTTCTTT
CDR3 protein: CASSFEAGTEAFF

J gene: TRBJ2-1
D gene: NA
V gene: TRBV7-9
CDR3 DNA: TGTGCCAGCAGCTACGGAGGGACCTTCGAAAATGAGCAGTTCTTC
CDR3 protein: CASSYGGTFENEQFF

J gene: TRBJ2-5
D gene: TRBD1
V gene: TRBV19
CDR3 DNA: TGTGCCAGTAGTATCAGACGACAGGGTTGGGAAGGGGAGACCCAGTACTTC
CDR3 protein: CASSIRRQGWEGETQYF

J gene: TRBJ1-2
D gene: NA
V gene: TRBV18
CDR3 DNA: TGTGCCAGCTCAGGAGGAACAGCCTCTCACAACTATGGCTACACCTTC
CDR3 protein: CASSGGTASHNYGYTF

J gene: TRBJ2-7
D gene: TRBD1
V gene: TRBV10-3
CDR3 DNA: TGTGCCACCAACCCGGGACAGGGTTCCTACGAGCAGTACTTC
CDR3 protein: CATNPGQGSYEQYF

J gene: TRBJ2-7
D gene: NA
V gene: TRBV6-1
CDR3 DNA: TGTGCCAGCAGTGAAGGGTGGGGCCTGACCTACGAGCAGTACTTC
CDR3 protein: CASSEGWGLTYEQYF

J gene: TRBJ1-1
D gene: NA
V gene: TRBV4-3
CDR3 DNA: TGCGCCAGTAGCCAGAGCAATGGACTCGCGAACACTGAAGCTTTCTTT
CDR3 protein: CASSQSNGLANTEAFF

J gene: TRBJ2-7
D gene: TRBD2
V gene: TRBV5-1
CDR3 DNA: TGCGCCAGCAGCGGGGGGACTAGCGGCCGGATATACGAGCAGTACTTC
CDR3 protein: CASSGGTSGRIYEQYF

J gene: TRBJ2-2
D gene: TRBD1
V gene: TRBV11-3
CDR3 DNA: TGTGCCAGCAGCCGACGAACAGGGGGAAATCCCGGGGAGCTGTTTTTT
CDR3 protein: CASSRRTGGNPGELFF

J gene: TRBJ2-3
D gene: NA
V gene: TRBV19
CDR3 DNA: TGTGCCAGTAGTATCCAGGTGGCAGATACGCAGTATTTT
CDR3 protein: CASSIQVADTQYF

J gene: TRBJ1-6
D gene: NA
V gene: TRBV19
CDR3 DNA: TGTGCCAGTAGTAGTGCCACAAGCTCCTATAATTCACCCCTCCACTTT
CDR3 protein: CASSSATSSYNSPLHF

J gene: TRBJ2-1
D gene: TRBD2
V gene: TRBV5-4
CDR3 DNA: TGTGCCAGCAGCTTGAAAGCGGGGGGGAGTATCGACAATGAGCAGTTCTTC
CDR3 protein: CASSLKAGGSIDNEQFF

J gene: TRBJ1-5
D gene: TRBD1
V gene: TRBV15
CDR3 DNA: TGTGCCACCAGCAGAAGGGGGACAGGGGGAGATCAGCCCCAGCATTTT
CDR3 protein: CATSRRGTGGDQPQHF